This TCR beta chain was identified in a study of shared clonotypes between healthy human individuals. Study-level information: Plates per donor: three CD4 naive, three CD4 memory, two CD8 naive, one CD8 memory.

Sorted-subset replicate PCR reactions were performed with about 210 ng DNA, corresponding to about 30,000 T cell genomes. Generated by immunoSEQ multiplex PCR, the TCRdb table keeps only in-frame clones and is missing some. The repertoire holds about 1 million clones, with about three quarters as singletons. The CDR3 loop spans 16 amino acids. Germline V gene sequence: CDR1 SGDLS, CDR2 YYNGEE. Losses at the gene ends were 4 bases for V and 4 bases for J; bases not matched to a gene: 5. The sequence was collected from a man between 18 and 29 years old in good health. Sequencing was carried out using memory CD4+ T cells sorted from blood. The subset was: CD45RA-negative fraction. The chain uses TRBV9 and TRBJ2-3, with 14 bases identical to TRBD2. Here the CDR3 reads CASSFGTSGSSDTQYF. The CDR3 nucleotides are TGTGCCAGCAGCTTTGGGACTAGCGGGAGTTCAGATACGCAGTATTTT. Full variable domain (missing parts from reference TRBV9 and TRBJ2-3): DSGVTQTPKHLITATGQRVTLRCSPRSGDLSVYWYQQSLDQGLQFLIQYYNGEERAKGNILERFSAQQFPDLHSELNLSSLELGDSALYFCASSFGTSGSSDTQYFGPGTRLTVL.